These 4 T cell receptor beta chains share one sample of origin, sequenced in a study of regulatory T cells in long-lasting Graves disease. The time point here: persistent/refractory GD, antithyroid drugs over 5 years with positive TRAb. After RNA was extracted from PBMCs, the TCR library was made from it. Building the TCR beta libraries relied on iRepertoire HTBI primers, and CDR3 regions underwent Arm-PCR. TCRdb re-derived calls from the multiplex PCR reads in MiXCR, one entry per CDR3 protein. Of a few hundred thousand distinct CDR3 sequences in the sample, around a fifth were seen once. This sample comprised peripheral blood mononuclear cells (PBMCs), obtained when the disease was refractory, from a patient treated with antithyroid drugs. These receptors all stem from a female donor with Graves disease.

With regard to this clonotype: A clone one base away is much larger, so this may be a read error. The rearrangement links TRBV9 to TRBJ2-7, with a possible D match to TRBD2 (8 bases). CDR3 length: 15 amino acids. CDR1 SGDLS and CDR2 YYNGEE come from the germline V gene. The CDR3 DNA sequence: TGTGCCAGCAGCCCATCGGGAGGGGGCAAGTACGAGCAGCACTTC. The encoded protein is CASSPSGGGKYEQHF.

J is TRBJ2-7 and V is TRBV10-3, with D tentatively TRBD2 (6 bases). In germline, CDR1 is ENHRY, CDR2 SYGVKD. With 11 bases removed from V and 0 bases from J, the gap between germline ends came to 14 bases. The CDR3 consists of 13 residues. For the CDR3, the DNA is TGTGCCGTAGCGGCGGGGCTCTCCTACGAGCAGTACTTC. Its protein product is CAVAAGLSYEQYF.

The CDR3 spells CSARRDRDWYEQYF. Written as DNA, the CDR3 is TGCAGTGCTAGGAGGGACAGGGATTGGTACGAGCAGTACTTC. The chain carries TRBV20-1 and TRBJ2-7; 9 nucleotides align to TRBD1. CDR3 length: 14 residues. The germline V gene has CDR1 DFQATT and CDR2 SNEGSKA (reference sequence). The junction had 7 bases not matched to a gene; V was cut back by 3 bases and J by 4 bases.

This clonotype was seen many times. This chain links TRBV5-1 with TRBJ1-2; no clear D gene. Trimming took 0 bases from V and 4 from J, leaving 22 bases between them. CDR3 length: 18 residues. Germline V gives CDR1 SGHRS, CDR2 YFSETQ. CDR3 bases: TGCGCCAGCAGCTTGGTCGAGGCGGAAGAAGGTCTAAGCTATGGCTACACCTTC. It is translated as CASSLVEAEEGLSYGYTF. Together with reference TRBV5-1 and TRBJ1-2, the CDR3 gives the full variable domain: KAGVTQTPRYLIKTRGQQVTLSCSPISGHRSVSWYQQTPGQGLQFLFEYFSETQRNKGNFPGRFSGRQFSNSRSEMNVSTLELGDSALYLCASSLVEAEEGLSYGYTFGSGTRLTVV.